The 28 T cell receptor beta chains presented below share a single source sample, sequenced in a study of control samples from healthy donors and cancer patients. TCRdb's table, derived via immunoSEQ multiplex PCR, lists solely in-frame clones and lacks some. The table shows roughly 120,000 clones, with approximately 94% occurring only once. Sequenced sample: blood. These receptors were obtained from a man aged 25-45 years in good health.

V is TRBV14 and J is TRBJ1-1; D unresolved. Per the germline V gene, CDR1 is SGHDN and CDR2 is FVKESK. V dropped 8 bases and J dropped 2 bases, with 12 bases sitting between them. This CDR3 contains 13 residues. The CDR3 sequence is CASSLNLNTEAFF. CDR3 sequence (DNA): TGTGCCAGCTCTCTTAACCTCAACACTGAAGCTTTCTTT.

The chain joins TRBV5-1 to TRBJ2-1; 8 bases match TRBD1. From germline, CDR1 is SGHRS and CDR2 YFSETQ. CDR3 length: 16 amino acids. J was trimmed by 8 bases and V by 3 bases; bases with no gene match: 13. CDR3 nucleotides: TGCGCCAGCAGCTACTCGCGACAGGGGAAAGGTGATGAGCAGTTCTTC. Its protein product is CASSYSRQGKGDEQFF.

This chain uses TRBV10-3 with TRBJ2-7, with 8 nucleotides matching TRBD2. CDR3 size: 12 residues. V lost 7 bases, J lost 6 bases, and 5 bases stayed unmatched. CDR1 ENHRY and CDR2 SYGVKD come from the germline V gene. The CDR3 nucleotides read TGTGCCATCACCAGGGCGGGGGGCGAGCAGTACTTC. Encoded protein: CAITRAGGEQYF.

The chain couples TRBV5-4 to TRBJ2-2, with 8 bases that match TRBD2. CDR1 is SGHNT and CDR2 is YYREEE in the germline V gene (reference sequence). The CDR3 loop spans 14 amino acids. V lost 4 bases, J lost 7 bases, and 6 bases stayed unmatched. The CDR3 here is CASSPRGGFGELFF. The CDR3 region has the DNA TGTGCCAGCAGCCCCCGGGGGGGGTTCGGGGAGCTGTTTTTT.

This clone was found once. The chain couples TRBV5-8 to TRBJ2-1; no firm D call. Germline V gives CDR1 SGHTS, CDR2 YDEGEE. Trimming removed 4 bases from V and 3 bases from J, with 14 bases in between. CDR3 length equals 15 residues. CDR3 residues: CASSTGILGYNEQFF. DNA for the CDR3: TGTGCCAGCAGCACCGGCATATTGGGCTACAATGAGCAGTTCTTC.

There are a few counts of this clone. The V gene is TRBV4-2, the J gene TRBJ1-1; possible D gene TRBD1, 5 bases. CDR3 length: 14 amino acids. Germline values: CDR1 LGHNA, CDR2 YNFKEQ. With 6 bases removed from V and 7 bases from J, the gap between germline ends came to 18 bases. The CDR3 is CASRPQLFGGEAFF. In nucleotides, the CDR3 is TGTGCCAGCAGGCCACAGCTCTTCGGGGGTGAAGCTTTCTTT.

The chain couples TRBV10-3 to TRBJ2-5; no firm D call. Trimming took off 4 bases at V and 2 bases at J, with 5 bases between the two ends. The CDR3 covers 12 residues. Germline CDR1 ENHRY, CDR2 SYGVKD. CDR3 sequence reads: CAISAEQETQYF. The CDR3 nucleotides read TGTGCCATCAGTGCGGAACAAGAGACCCAGTACTTC.

V and J are TRBV7-3 and TRBJ2-2; D unresolved. Trimming removed 2 bases at V and 3 bases at J, with 7 bases between. The CDR3 extends over 14 amino acids. Germline V gene sequence: CDR1 SGHTA, CDR2 FQGTGA. The DNA for the CDR3 is TGTGCCAGCAGCTTAGCCCGAGACACCGGGGAGCTGTTTTTT. Its translation is CASSLARDTGELFF.

This chain uses TRBV28 with TRBJ1-5; D is uncertain. Deletions cut 6 bases from V and 6 bases from J, with 15 bases between. The CDR3 runs 14 residues. CDR1 and CDR2 from the germline V gene are MDHEN and SYDVKM. CDR3 amino acids: CASRLRSPIQPQHF. CDR3 sequence (DNA): TGTGCCAGCAGGTTACGGTCGCCCATTCAGCCCCAGCATTTT. Complete variable domain (other parts from reference TRBV28 and TRBJ1-5): DVKVTQSSRYLVKRTGEKVFLECVQDMDHENMFWYRQDPGLGLRLIYFSYDVKMKEKGDIPEGYSVSREKKERFSLILESASTNQTSMYLCASRLRSPIQPQHFGDGTRLSIL.

The chain recombines TRBV1 with TRBJ2-7; the table's D call, TRBD2, was not checked against the DNA. TRBV1 is termed a pseudogene. The CDR3 runs to 13 residues. CDR3 nucleotides: TGCACCAGCAGCCAACCCTTCCCTTACGAGCAGTACTTC. This translates into CTSSQPFPYEQYF.

The genes are TRBV14 and TRBJ1-1; D gene ambiguous. Germline assignment: CDR1 SGHDN and CDR2 FVKESK. The CDR3 runs to 15 residues. Trimming left V 1 base short and J 5 bases short, with 14 bases between. The CDR3 nucleotides are TGTGCCAGCAGCCAAGTTTCAGGAGCCAAAACTGAAGCTTTCTTT. As protein: CASSQVSGAKTEAFF.

This chain connects TRBV7-9 to TRBJ1-1; D remains unclear. The V gene's germline CDR1 is SEHNR and CDR2 FQNEAQ (reference sequence). Trimming took 1 base from V and 1 from J, leaving 4 bases between them. The CDR3 covers 13 residues. The CDR3 DNA follows: TGTGCCAGCAGCTTAGGCGCGAACACTGAAGCTTTCTTT. It codes for CASSLGANTEAFF.

The chain is built from TRBV6-5 and TRBJ2-2, with 7 bases fitting TRBD2. The trim removed 2 bases at V and 4 bases at J, leaving 7 bases unmatched. Per the germline V gene, CDR1 is MNHEY and CDR2 is SVGAGI. The CDR3 is made up of 16 amino acids. CDR3 in DNA: TGTGCCAGCAGTTACAACCCAGCGGGGACCACCGGGGAGCTGTTTTTT. Translated: CASSYNPAGTTGELFF.

CDR3 sequence reads: CASSPRTGNYGYTF. CDR3 nucleotide sequence: TGTGCCAGCAGTCCGCGGACAGGGAACTATGGCTACACCTTC. The chain links TRBV6-5 to TRBJ1-2; TRBD1 agrees at 8 bases. The CDR3 spans 14 residues. V shed 5 bases and J 2 bases; nucleotides not matched to a gene: 4. Germline-derived CDR1 and CDR2 are MNHEY and SVGAGI.

V usage is TRBV7-9 and J usage is TRBJ2-1, with no clear D. This CDR3 is built from 13 residues. Germline V gene data show CDR1 as SEHNR and CDR2 as FQNEAQ (reference sequence). Trimming removed 5 bases at V and 8 bases at J, with 13 bases between. The chain's CDR3 is CASSPGIIDEQFF. CDR3 coding DNA: TGTGCCAGCAGCCCTGGGATTATCGATGAGCAGTTCTTC.

V is TRBV12-3 or TRBV12-4 and J is TRBJ1-2; D is unresolved. Trimming left V 6 bases short and J 2 bases short, with 10 bases between. The CDR3 runs 13 residues. The CDR3 loop is CASRLAENYGYTF. Written as DNA, the CDR3 is TGTGCCAGCAGACTAGCTGAAAACTATGGCTACACCTTC.

The chain couples TRBV6-4 to TRBJ1-4; 9 nucleotides agree with TRBD1. The V segment lost 6 bases and the J segment 8 bases; nucleotides outside the gene matches: 7. There are 14 residues in the CDR3. CDR1 is MRHNA and CDR2 is SNTAGT in the germline V gene. The CDR3 bases are TGTGCCAGCAGGGAACAGGGGGCATGGGAAAAACTGTTTTTT. This translates into CASREQGAWEKLFF.

This chain joins TRBV7-2 and TRBJ2-3, with 8 positions matching TRBD2. This CDR3 is 17 amino acids long. Germline CDR1 and CDR2: SGHTA and FQGNSA. Germline trimming cut 3 bases from V and 0 bases from J; bases unmatched to any gene: 8. CDR3 residues: CASSFRTSLFSTDTQYF. As DNA, the CDR3 is TGTGCCAGCAGCTTCCGGACTAGCTTGTTCAGCACAGATACGCAGTATTTT. Supplemented by reference TRBV7-2 and TRBJ2-3, the full variable domain reads GAGVSQSPSNKVTEKGKDVELRCDPISGHTALYWYRQSLGQGLEFLIYFQGNSAPDKSGLPSDRFSAERTGGSVSTLTIQRTQQEDSAVYLCASSFRTSLFSTDTQYFGPGTRLTVL.

J is TRBJ2-2 and V is TRBV27; unclear D gene. In germline, CDR1 is MNHEY, CDR2 SMNVEV (reference sequence). The CDR3 contains 14 residues. Trimming left V 2 bases short and J 3 bases short, with 7 bases between. The CDR3 is CASSLTSYTGELFF. In nucleotides, the CDR3 is TGTGCCAGCAGTTTAACCAGCTACACCGGGGAGCTGTTTTTT.

Notes on this clone: One end of the junction varies from germline; a read error may be responsible. This chain joins TRBV7-2 and TRBJ2-2, with a tentative D call TRBD2 (5 bases). Per the germline V gene, CDR1 is SGHTA and CDR2 is FQGNSA. This CDR3 region has 16 residues. CDR3 DNA: TGTGCCAGCAGCCTAGCCCCCGGGGCGAACACCGGGGAGCTGTTTTTT. Its translation: CASSLAPGANTGELFF.

CDR3 residues: CASTKGLRREKLFF. DNA of the CDR3: TGTGCCAGCACGAAGGGTCTTAGGAGGGAAAAACTGTTTTTT. The V and J genes are TRBV28 and TRBJ1-4; D uncertain. Germline V lookup: CDR1 MDHEN, CDR2 SYDVKM. Trimming cost V 7 bases and J 8 bases, with 17 bases left between them. CDR3 length equals 14 residues.

The chain joins TRBV7-2 to TRBJ1-5, with D possibly matching TRBD1 (5 bases). V lost 3 bases, J lost 0 bases, and 12 bases lay in between. Germline V gives CDR1 SGHTA, CDR2 FQGNSA. The CDR3 contains 16 residues. CDR3: CASSFRTPDSNQPQHF. CDR3 in DNA: TGTGCCAGCAGCTTCAGGACACCGGATAGCAATCAGCCCCAGCATTTT.

In this sample, this clone turned up once. The J gene is TRBJ1-2, the V gene TRBV28; no clear D. In germline, CDR1 is MDHEN, CDR2 SYDVKM. Trimming removed 6 bases from V and 0 bases from J, with 11 bases in between. CDR3 length equals 14 residues. The CDR3 spells CASRKAPANYGYTF. The CDR3 DNA sequence: TGTGCCAGCAGGAAAGCCCCAGCTAACTATGGCTACACCTTC.

The rearrangement uses TRBV6-5 and TRBJ2-7; D is unresolved. The CDR3 runs 14 residues. CDR1 is MNHEY and CDR2 is SVGAGI in the germline V gene. Trimming left V 2 bases short and J 2 bases short, with 10 bases between. DNA of the CDR3: TGTGCCAGCAGTTACCGACTCCCAACCTACGAGCAGTACTTC. Its translation: CASSYRLPTYEQYF.

The chain joins TRBV7-3 to TRBJ1-2; a possible D gene is TRBD1 (5 bases). Germline assignment: CDR1 SGHTA and CDR2 FQGTGA. The germline V and J ends were trimmed by 5 bases and 0 bases, with 13 bases remaining between them. The CDR3 has 15 amino acids. CDR3 loop: CASSPRTRANYGYTF. The CDR3 region has the DNA TGTGCCAGCAGCCCAAGGACCAGGGCTAACTATGGCTACACCTTC. Based on the CDR3 plus reference TRBV7-3 and TRBJ1-2, the full variable domain is GAGVSQTPSNKVTEKGKYVELRCDPISGHTALYWYRQSLGQGPEFLIYFQGTGAADDSGLPNDRFFAVRPEGSVSTLKIQRTERGDSAVYLCASSPRTRANYGYTFGSGTRLTVV.

The chain combines TRBV7-8 with TRBJ2-5; D is possibly TRBD1 or TRBD2 (6 bases each). Trimming took 5 bases from V and 2 from J, leaving 12 bases between them. This CDR3 spans 14 amino acids. Per the germline V gene, CDR1 is SGHVS and CDR2 is FQNEAQ. The CDR3 protein is CASSLRGAQETQYF. Written as DNA, the CDR3 is TGTGCCAGCAGCCTAAGGGGGGCACAAGAGACCCAGTACTTC.

This chain links TRBV29-1 with TRBJ2-2, with 9 positions matching TRBD2. Germline CDR1 is SQVTM and CDR2 is ANQGSEA. V trimming: 4 bases; J trimming: 0 bases; junction bases outside the gene matches: 9. This CDR3 has 17 residues. The CDR3 DNA is TGCAGCGTTGTCTCCCCTAGCGGGGAGCCGAACACCGGGGAGCTGTTTTTT. This encodes CSVVSPSGEPNTGELFF.

The chain has TRBV10-3 and TRBJ1-1; TRBD1 matches 10 bases. Unmatched junction bases numbered 11, after V lost 8 bases and J lost 11 bases. The CDR3 consists of 13 residues. CDR1 and CDR2 from the germline V gene are ENHRY and SYGVKD. This CDR3 reads CAIRGQGETTAFF. CDR3 sequence (DNA): TGTGCCATCCGAGGACAGGGGGAGACAACGGCTTTCTTT.